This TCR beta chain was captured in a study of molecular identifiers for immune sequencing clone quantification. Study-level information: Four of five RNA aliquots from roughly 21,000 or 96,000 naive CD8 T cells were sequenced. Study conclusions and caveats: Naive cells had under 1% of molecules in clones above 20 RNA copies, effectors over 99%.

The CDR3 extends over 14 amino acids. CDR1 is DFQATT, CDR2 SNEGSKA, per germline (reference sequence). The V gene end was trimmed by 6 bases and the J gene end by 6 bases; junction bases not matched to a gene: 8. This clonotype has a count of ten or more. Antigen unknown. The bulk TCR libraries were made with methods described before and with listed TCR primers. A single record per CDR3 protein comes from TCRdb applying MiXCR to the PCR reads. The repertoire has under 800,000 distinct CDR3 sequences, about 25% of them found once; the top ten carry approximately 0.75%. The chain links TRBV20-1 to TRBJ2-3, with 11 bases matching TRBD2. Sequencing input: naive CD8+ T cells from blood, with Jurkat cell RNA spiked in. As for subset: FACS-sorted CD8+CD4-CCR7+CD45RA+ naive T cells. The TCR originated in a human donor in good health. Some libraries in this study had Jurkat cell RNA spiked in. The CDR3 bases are TGCAGTGCAACCTTACTAGCGGGAGTGGATACGCAGTATTTT. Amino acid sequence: CSATLLAGVDTQYF.